This TCR beta chain was sequenced in a study of cytomegalovirus exposure and HLA in healthy donors. Study summary: Across roughly 400 genotyped donors, about 81% landed in the Caucasian-associated ancestry cluster.

With 60 Vbeta and 13 Jbeta primers, the PCR was carried out. TCRdb keeps only in-frame clones here, not all; method: immunoSEQ multiplex PCR. Here the sample spans under 200,000 clones, more than 9.5% being singletons. The CDR3 is 12 residues long. Germline CDR1 reads SEHNR; CDR2 reads FQNEAQ (reference sequence). V was trimmed by 5 bases and J by 7 bases, leaving 8 bases between them. About this clone: Its antigen is not identified.

The study's findings and limits: TCR beta sequences numbering roughly 18,000 were associated with HLA alleles at 0.05 false discovery rate in a later analysis.

The TCR was taken from a man aged 50 or older in good health and CMV-seropositive. Sequencing used PBMCs. The J gene is TRBJ1-4, the V gene TRBV7-9; D gene ambiguous. In DNA form, the CDR3 reads TGTGCCAGCAGCCTTAAGCTTGAAAAACTGTTTTTT. Translating gives CASSLKLEKLFF.